This T cell receptor beta chain came from a study of blood T cell repertoires in COVID-19. Background on the study: Samples taken during acute and convalescent COVID-19 were collected in the United States, Italy and Spain. T cells, B-cell-depleted T cells, or PBMCs supplied cDNA or gDNA.

Study processing details: Reference gene primer amplification in the assay estimated nucleated cell counts. Sequencing used immunoSEQ multiplex PCR; TCRdb keeps in-frame clones, though not all of them. From that table come the V and J calls and clone size; the DNA was used to work out D and trimming. This sample has 100,000 or so clones, with over 80% found just once. V lost 4 bases to trimming and J lost 8 bases; unmatched junction nucleotides: 7. Germline CDR1 is SGHRS and CDR2 is YFSETQ. The CDR3 contains 15 residues. The sample comprised peripheral blood. This clonotype was obtained from a man in his fifties or sixties with active COVID-19. The V call is TRBV5-1, the J call TRBJ2-1; TRBD1 matches at 12 bases. The CDR3 DNA reads TGCGCCAGCAGCCCCACCGGGACAGGGGGCCATGAGCAGTTCTTC. Its translation is CASSPTGTGGHEQFF.